This record looks at one TCR beta chain sequence and its context. Between the trimmed V and J ends, which lost 2 bases and 5 bases, there was a span of 18 bases. The length of the CDR3 is 16 residues. Germline CDR1 reads MNHEY; CDR2 reads SVGAGI. Researchers took blood at baseline, on cycle 4 day 1, and on cycle 7 day 1. This sample stems from a study of OX40 agonist ivuxolimab in advanced cancers. The assay was immunoSEQ multiplex PCR, and TCRdb's table has in-frame clones only and misses some. Of about 57,000 clones listed, about 83% are singletons. Here the sequenced sample was CD4+ or CD8+ T cells sorted from blood, taken in a trial of the OX40 agonist ivuxolimab. This TCR was recovered from an adult with an advanced solid tumor such as melanoma, head and neck, liver or kidney cancer. The chain uses TRBV6-5 and TRBJ1-1; D possibly corresponds to TRBD1 (5 bases). The CDR3 protein is CASSYGTPGKKTEAFF. The CDR3 DNA follows: TGTGCCAGCAGTTACGGAACGCCAGGGAAGAAAACTGAAGCTTTCTTT.